These 27 T cell receptor beta chains were all obtained from the same sample, sequenced in a study of blood T cell repertoires in COVID-19 (dated by TCRdb to about 2020). Library prep was done by the immunoSEQ multiplex PCR assay. The table was pulled from immuneACCESS by TCRdb, which kept in-frame rearrangements only. Such tables lose some clones; where checked, under half of the loss comes from unresolved V genes, and the rest has no known cause. The sample table holds around 55,000 clones, of which 85% to 90% were seen once. The leading ten clones occupy under 1.5% of the sample. Sequencing was carried out using peripheral blood. These TCRs come from a man aged 60 to 75 with acute or convalescent COVID-19.

This clone was observed once. The genes are TRBV7-9 and TRBJ1-1, with D perhaps TRBD1 (6 bases). The germline CDR1 and CDR2 sequences are SEHNR and FQNEAQ (reference sequence). This CDR3 is built from 14 residues. V was pared by 4 bases and J by 0 bases, with 9 bases between. The CDR3 DNA reads TGTGCCAGCAGCTCTCGGGACATGAACACTGAAGCTTTCTTT. It yields the protein CASSSRDMNTEAFF.

Comment on this clone: A read error may produce the germline difference seen at one junction end. J is TRBJ1-2 and V is TRBV2, with D uncertain. Per the germline V gene, CDR1 is SNHLY and CDR2 is FYNNEI. The CDR3 is 13 amino acids. DNA for the CDR3: TGTGCCAGCAGTGAAGACAGAGACTATGGTTACACCTTC. This translates into CASSEDRDYGYTF.

This clone was found a few times. This chain links TRBV19 with TRBJ2-7; tentatively, D is TRBD1 (5 bases). Trimming took 3 bases from V and 6 from J, leaving 12 bases between them. Per germline, CDR1 LNHDA and CDR2 SQIVND (reference sequence). The CDR3 is 13 amino acids. CDR3 protein: CASSIQGKGEQYF. As DNA, the CDR3 is TGTGCCAGTAGTATCCAGGGTAAGGGCGAGCAGTACTTC.

This chain joins TRBV7-3 and TRBJ2-1, with D unresolved. The ends were cut back, 4 bases at V and 5 bases at J, with 9 bases in the middle. The CDR3 extends over 13 amino acids. CDR1 and CDR2 (germline): SGHTA, FQGTGA. DNA for the CDR3: TGTGCCAGCAGCTCCCCAGCGCACAATGAGCAGTTCTTC. Translating gives CASSSPAHNEQFF.

The chain has TRBV4-3 and TRBJ2-3; TRBD1 aligns across 7 bases. The CDR3 has 16 residues. J lost 0 bases, V lost 0 bases, and 3 bases had no gene match. CDR1 is LGHNA and CDR2 is YSLEER in the germline V gene. The CDR3 DNA sequence: TGCGCCAGCAGCCAAGAGGGACAGCCTAGCACAGATACGCAGTATTTT. It is translated as CASSQEGQPSTDTQYF.

The chain has TRBV28 and TRBJ1-5, with 7 nucleotides matching TRBD1. Per germline, CDR1 MDHEN and CDR2 SYDVKM. There are 12 residues in the CDR3. Trimming at V came to 9 bases and at J to 7 bases, leaving 6 bases not matched to a gene. CDR3: CASRDSQQPQHF. The DNA for the CDR3 is TGTGCCAGTCGGGACAGTCAACAGCCCCAGCATTTT.

The CDR3 DNA reads as TGTGCCAGCAGTTCCCCCTTCAGGGACTACGAGCAGTACTTC. It specifies CASSSPFRDYEQYF. The genes are TRBV6-5 and TRBJ2-7; maybe TRBD1 (5 bases). Germline V gene sequence: CDR1 MNHEY, CDR2 SVGAGI. There are 14 residues in the CDR3. Trimming removed 4 bases from V and 3 bases from J, with 13 bases in between.

V gene TRBV5-6 combines with J gene TRBJ1-1, with 7 positions matching TRBD1. The germline gives CDR1 SGHDT, CDR2 YYEEEE. J was trimmed by 3 bases and V by 4 bases; bases with no gene match: 6. The CDR3 has 14 residues. For the CDR3, the DNA is TGTGCCAGCAGCAGACCAACAGGGGACACTGAAGCTTTCTTT. Protein: CASSRPTGDTEAFF.

V usage is TRBV7-2 and J usage is TRBJ2-1; TRBD2 matches at 8 bases. CDR1 is SGHTA, CDR2 FQGNSA, per germline. The CDR3 has 16 amino acids. J gave up 0 bases and V 1 base, and 2 bases lay outside the gene matches. The CDR3 is CASSLVAGYSYNEQFF. CDR3 sequence (DNA): TGTGCCAGCAGCTTAGTAGCGGGATACTCCTACAATGAGCAGTTCTTC.

The chain carries TRBV28 and TRBJ1-2; possible D gene TRBD1, 6 bases. Trimming left V 7 bases short and J 4 bases short, with 25 bases between. The germline CDR1 and CDR2 sequences are MDHEN and SYDVKM. The CDR3 extends over 17 amino acids. The CDR3 is CASISPAGGEGSYGYTF. The DNA for the CDR3 is TGTGCCAGCATCTCGCCCGCGGGGGGCGAGGGTAGCTATGGCTACACCTTC.

The rearrangement links TRBV5-1 to TRBJ2-7, with TRBD1 identical over 8 bases. There are 15 residues in the CDR3. CDR1 is SGHRS and CDR2 is YFSETQ in the germline V gene. The V and J ends lost 0 bases and 5 bases, in that order; junction bases with no gene match: 7. CDR3 nucleotide sequence: TGCGCCAGCAGCTTGGGCAGGGGGCAATCAAACGAGCAGTACTTC. Residues: CASSLGRGQSNEQYF.

The chain uses TRBV5-1 and TRBJ2-1; no firm D call. Germline loops: CDR1 SGHRS, CDR2 YFSETQ. The CDR3 loop spans 12 amino acids. Trimming pared 4 bases from V and 7 bases from J, leaving 9 bases between. In nucleotides, the CDR3 is TGCGCCAGCAGCCCCCTACCAAATGAGCAGTTCTTC. Its translation: CASSPLPNEQFF. The full variable domain, in which reference TRBV5-1 and TRBJ2-1 provide the parts outside the CDR3, is KAGVTQTPRYLIKTRGQQVTLSCSPISGHRSVSWYQQTPGQGLQFLFEYFSETQRNKGNFPGRFSGRQFSNSRSEMNVSTLELGDSALYLCASSPLPNEQFFGPGTRLTVL.

The chain has TRBV6-2 or TRBV6-3 and TRBJ1-1, with TRBD1 as a possible D gene (5 bases). Germline CDR1 reads MNHEY; CDR2 reads SVGEGT. The CDR3 covers 11 residues. Trimming shortened V by 5 bases and J by 8 bases, and 9 bases separated the two germline ends. The DNA for the CDR3 is TGTGCCAGCAGTCGGGGGGGAGAAGCTTTCTTT. It is translated as CASSRGGEAFF.

V gene TRBV2 combines with J gene TRBJ1-4; D is unclear. The CDR3 sequence is 15 residues long. CDR1 is SNHLY and CDR2 is FYNNEI in the germline V gene. Trimming removed 6 bases from V and 0 bases from J, with 11 bases in between. In nucleotides, the CDR3 is TGTGCCAGCAGCCCTGACTCTGCAACTAATGAAAAACTGTTTTTT. Translating gives CASSPDSATNEKLFF.

The chain recombines TRBV19 with TRBJ2-1, with 15 positions matching TRBD2. Germline V lookup: CDR1 LNHDA, CDR2 SQIVND (reference sequence). This CDR3 has 18 amino acids. The J segment lost 6 bases and the V segment lost 3 bases, leaving 9 bases of the junction unmatched. DNA for the CDR3: TGTGCCAGTAGTATTGTTGGGGGACTAGCGGGAGGAGCCAATGAGCAGTTCTTC. Residues: CASSIVGGLAGGANEQFF. Full variable domain (remainder filled in from reference TRBV19 and TRBJ2-1): DGGITQSPKYLFRKEGQNVTLSCEQNLNHDAMYWYRQDPGQGLRLIYYSQIVNDFQKGDIAEGYSVSREKKESFPLTVTSAQKNPTAFYLCASSIVGGLAGGANEQFFGPGTRLTVL.

The CDR3 spells CSVEGVEGALNTEAFF. CDR3 nucleotide sequence: TGCAGCGTTGAAGGGGTCGAGGGGGCCCTGAACACTGAAGCTTTCTTT. The rearrangement links TRBV29-1 to TRBJ1-1, with 7 positions matching TRBD1. This CDR3 comprises 16 residues. Germline assignment: CDR1 SQVTM and CDR2 ANQGSEA. V lost 1 base to trimming and J lost 0 bases; unmatched junction nucleotides: 8.

This clone showed up just a few times. The J gene is TRBJ1-1, the V gene TRBV12-5; tentatively, D is TRBD1 (5 bases). Germline loops: CDR1 LGHNT, CDR2 FRNRAP. CDR3 length equals 15 residues. V was shortened by 0 bases and J by 5 bases, with 13 bases between the two germline ends. The CDR3 nucleotides are TGTGCTAGTGGTTTGGTACTGCAGGGATGGACTGAAGCTTTCTTT. This sequence encodes CASGLVLQGWTEAFF.

The CDR3 region has the DNA TGTGCCAGCAGCTCGGGACTAGCGGGTGTCAATGAGCAGTTCTTC. Translated, it gives CASSSGLAGVNEQFF. The J gene is TRBJ2-1, the V gene TRBV7-9, with 12 nucleotides matching TRBD2. V lost 4 bases to trimming and J lost 6 bases; unmatched junction nucleotides: 4. The CDR3 covers 15 residues. CDR1 SEHNR and CDR2 FQNEAQ come from the germline V gene (reference sequence).

The chain has TRBV2 and TRBJ2-5; D may be TRBD1 (5 bases). The V gene's germline CDR1 is SNHLY and CDR2 FYNNEI. The CDR3 sequence is 13 residues long. Trimming cost V 6 bases and J 4 bases, with 12 bases left between them. The CDR3 reads CASSQGKGETQYF. The CDR3 region has the DNA TGTGCCAGCAGCCAGGGTAAAGGAGAGACCCAGTACTTC.

This clone appeared a single time. J is TRBJ2-2 and V is TRBV9, with a possible D match to TRBD1 (6 bases). The germline gives CDR1 SGDLS, CDR2 YYNGEE. Between the trimmed V and J ends, which lost 4 bases and 0 bases, there was a span of 13 bases. There are 16 residues in the CDR3. Here the CDR3 DNA reads TGTGCCAGCAGCCCCAGGGGACCCGCGAACACCGGGGAGCTGTTTTTT. Its translation is CASSPRGPANTGELFF.

In DNA, the CDR3 is TGTGCCAGCAGTTCCCCGGACAGGGGAGGCACTGAAGCTTTCTTT. It is translated as CASSSPDRGGTEAFF. V usage is TRBV28 and J usage is TRBJ1-1; 9 bases line up with TRBD1. The CDR3 runs 15 residues. The V gene's germline CDR1 is MDHEN and CDR2 SYDVKM. Trimming at V came to 4 bases and at J to 4 bases, leaving 7 bases not matched to a gene.

The chain couples TRBV19 to TRBJ2-7; perhaps TRBD1 as D (6 bases). CDR1 and CDR2 (germline): LNHDA, SQIVND (reference sequence). Trimming removed 4 bases at V and 4 bases at J, with 11 bases between. The CDR3 covers 13 residues. The CDR3 DNA reads as TGTGCCAGTAGTACCAGGGACATATACGAGCAGTACTTC. Its translation is CASSTRDIYEQYF.

The chain uses TRBV5-4 and TRBJ1-6, with D perhaps TRBD1 (6 bases). This CDR3 has 14 residues. Trimming shortened V by 0 bases and J by 8 bases, and 9 bases separated the two germline ends. Germline V gene lookup returns CDR1 SGHNT and CDR2 YYREEE (reference sequence). CDR3 sequence: CASSLGDNYSPLHF. In DNA, the CDR3 is TGTGCCAGCAGCTTGGGGGACAACTATTCACCCCTCCACTTT.

The chain joins TRBV13 to TRBJ2-7, with TRBD1 matching over 8 bases. Looked up from germline, CDR1 is PRHDT and CDR2 is FYEKMQ (reference sequence). CDR3 length equals 13 residues. J gave up 3 bases and V 6 bases, and 4 bases lay outside the gene matches. Here the CDR3 DNA reads TGTGCCAGCAGTCCCGGGACAGGCTACGAGCAGTACTTC. Its protein product is CASSPGTGYEQYF. Supplemented by reference TRBV13 and TRBJ2-7, the full variable domain reads AAGVIQSPRHLIKEKRETATLKCYPIPRHDTVYWYQQGPGQDPQFLISFYEKMQSDKGSIPDRFSAQQFSDYHSELNMSSLELGDSALYFCASSPGTGYEQYFGPGTRLTVT.

V is TRBV19 and J is TRBJ2-3; TRBD2 might be the D (5 bases). Germline lookup yields CDR1 LNHDA and CDR2 SQIVND (reference sequence). The V and J ends lost 6 bases and 2 bases respectively, with 15 bases between them. There are 15 residues in the CDR3. The CDR3 coding sequence is TGTGCCAGTAGCCCCTTGGACGGGAACACAGATACGCAGTATTTT. Amino acids: CASSPLDGNTDTQYF.

V usage is TRBV6-1 and J usage is TRBJ2-3, with unresolved D. Germline-derived CDR1 and CDR2 are MNHNS and SASEGT. V was shortened by 2 bases and J by 3 bases, with 9 bases between the two germline ends. The CDR3 sequence is 14 residues long. Here the CDR3 DNA reads TGTGCCAGCAGTGAACAAATCGGGACAGATACGCAGTATTTT. Its protein product is CASSEQIGTDTQYF.

V is TRBV7-6 and J is TRBJ2-7; TRBD1 matches at 7 bases. The J segment lost 7 bases and the V segment lost 4 bases, leaving 16 bases of the junction unmatched. Per germline, CDR1 SGHVS and CDR2 FNYEAQ. The CDR3 length is 16 residues. The CDR3 bases are TGTGCCAGCAGCTCCCTCTCGACAGGGACCCTGGGAGAGCAGTACTTC. It translates to CASSSLSTGTLGEQYF.